These 23 T cell receptor beta chains originate from one sample sequenced in a study of blood T cell repertoires in COVID-19. Data came from immunoSEQ multiplex PCR; TCRdb stores just in-frame clones and leaves some out. The table records about 170,000 clones, around three quarters of them present only once. Sequenced: PBMCs or T cells enriched from blood (not recorded which). The receptors shown here come from a woman between 70 and 85 years old in a cohort exposed to, infected with or recovered from COVID-19 (not recorded which).

The rearrangement links TRBV5-1 to TRBJ2-1, with D tentatively TRBD2 (6 bases). V gave up 3 bases and J gave up 4 bases, with 8 bases separating them. This CDR3 region has 13 residues. Germline CDR1 is SGHRS and CDR2 is YFSETQ. As DNA, the CDR3 is TGCGCCAGCAGCTCGGGACTTTACAATGAGCAGTTCTTC. Translating gives CASSSGLYNEQFF.

The V and J genes are TRBV19 and TRBJ1-1; 7 nucleotides align to TRBD1. The V gene end was trimmed by 1 base and the J gene end by 7 bases; junction bases not matched to a gene: 6. The CDR3 is 14 residues long. CDR1 LNHDA and CDR2 SQIVND come from the germline V gene (reference sequence). CDR3 DNA: TGTGCCAGTAGTATAGGCCGGGACAGTAGTGAAGCTTTCTTT. Translated: CASSIGRDSSEAFF.

The V call is TRBV9, the J call TRBJ2-1; 9 bases are a match to TRBD2. From germline, CDR1 is SGDLS and CDR2 YYNGEE. The CDR3 has 14 residues. The trim removed 4 bases at V and 9 bases at J, leaving 8 bases unmatched. CDR3 in amino acids: CASSTSGGLGEQFF. The CDR3 DNA is TGTGCCAGCAGCACAAGCGGGGGGTTGGGTGAGCAGTTCTTC.

J is TRBJ2-7 and V is TRBV12-3 or TRBV12-4; D not resolved. Trimming removed 3 bases from V and 5 bases from J, with 11 bases in between. The CDR3 totals 13 residues. The CDR3, as DNA: TGTGCCAGCAGTTTCCTCTACCGCAACGAGCAGTACTTC. Residues: CASSFLYRNEQYF.

This clone was counted once. This rearrangement joins TRBV9 to TRBJ1-5, with D maybe TRBD1 (5 bases). The CDR3 length is 14 residues. The germline CDR1 and CDR2 sequences are SGDLS and YYNGEE. The germline V and J ends were trimmed by 8 bases and 2 bases, with 14 bases remaining between them. The CDR3 bases are TGTGCCAGTTCGGAGGGGCTGGGCAATCAGCCCCAGCATTTT. Its translation: CASSEGLGNQPQHF. Filled out from reference TRBV9 and TRBJ1-5, the complete variable domain reads DSGVTQTPKHLITATGQRVTLRCSPRSGDLSVYWYQQSLDQGLQFLIQYYNGEERAKGNILERFSAQQFPDLHSELNLSSLELGDSALYFCASSEGLGNQPQHFGDGTRLSIL.

The chain uses TRBV10-3 and TRBJ2-7; possible D gene TRBD1, 5 bases. The CDR3 totals 14 residues. Germline assignment: CDR1 ENHRY and CDR2 SYGVKD. Trimming stripped 3 bases from V and 0 bases from J, with 9 bases between. The CDR3 sequence is CAISEQEASYEQYF. The CDR3 DNA sequence: TGTGCCATCAGTGAACAGGAAGCCTCCTACGAGCAGTACTTC.

The chain couples TRBV5-1 to TRBJ2-1, with 10 bases matching TRBD2. This CDR3 comprises 17 residues. V lost 4 bases to trimming and J lost 0 bases; unmatched junction nucleotides: 7. Germline V gene sequence: CDR1 SGHRS, CDR2 YFSETQ. CDR3 protein: CASSPQLAGVSYNEQFF. The DNA of the CDR3 is TGCGCCAGCAGCCCGCAGCTAGCGGGGGTCTCCTACAATGAGCAGTTCTTC.

J is TRBJ1-1 and V is TRBV28; 9 bases line up with TRBD1. The J segment lost 3 bases and the V segment lost 7 bases, leaving 9 bases of the junction unmatched. Per germline, CDR1 MDHEN and CDR2 SYDVKM. CDR3 length: 15 residues. This CDR3 reads CASTVQGAGDTEAFF. The CDR3 coding sequence is TGTGCCAGCACTGTACAGGGGGCTGGGGACACTGAAGCTTTCTTT.

The V and J genes are TRBV5-8 and TRBJ1-2, with 8 nucleotides matching TRBD1. Trimming took 3 bases from V and 1 from J; bases not matched to a gene: 5. The germline gives CDR1 SGHTS, CDR2 YDEGEE. This CDR3 contains 15 residues. CDR3 sequence (DNA): TGTGCCAGCAGCTGGCGGACAGGGAATAACTATGGCTACACCTTC. Residues: CASSWRTGNNYGYTF.

The rearrangement links TRBV18 to TRBJ2-7; a weak D match, TRBD1 (6 bases). V was pared by 2 bases and J by 0 bases, with 8 bases between. The germline gives CDR1 KGHSH, CDR2 LQKENI. This CDR3 region has 14 residues. The CDR3 sequence is CASSPVRGSYEQYF. The DNA for the CDR3 is TGTGCCAGCTCACCAGTCAGGGGCTCCTACGAGCAGTACTTC. Drawing the rest from reference TRBV18 and TRBJ2-7, the complete variable domain is NAGVMQNPRHLVRRRGQEARLRCSPMKGHSHVYWYRQLPEEGLKFMVYLQKENIIDESGMPKERFSAEFPKEGPSILRIQQVVRGDSAAYFCASSPVRGSYEQYFGPGTRLTVT.

The chain has TRBV28 and TRBJ2-7; D is perhaps TRBD2 (5 bases). With 0 bases removed from V and 7 bases from J, the gap between germline ends came to 16 bases. CDR3 size: 15 residues. The germline V gene encodes CDR1 MDHEN and CDR2 SYDVKM. The CDR3 DNA is TGTGCCAGCAGTTTATGGGACTCCATCCCTGGGGAGCAGTACTTC. Encoded protein: CASSLWDSIPGEQYF. Filled out from reference TRBV28 and TRBJ2-7, the complete variable domain reads DVKVTQSSRYLVKRTGEKVFLECVQDMDHENMFWYRQDPGLGLRLIYFSYDVKMKEKGDIPEGYSVSREKKERFSLILESASTNQTSMYLCASSLWDSIPGEQYFGPGTRLTVT.

V gene TRBV7-9 combines with J gene TRBJ2-3; TRBD2 might be the D (5 bases). CDR3 length: 14 amino acids. Germline CDR1 is SEHNR and CDR2 is FQNEAQ (reference sequence). V was shortened by 1 base and J by 2 bases, with 7 bases between the two germline ends. For the CDR3, the DNA is TGTGCCAGCAGCTTAGGACTACACACAGATACGCAGTATTTT. Translation: CASSLGLHTDTQYF.

The chain is built from TRBV11-3 and TRBJ2-7; D not certain. The germline V gene has CDR1 SGHNT and CDR2 YENEEA. V lost 5 bases, J lost 2 bases, and 13 bases lay in between. The CDR3 is 14 amino acids. The CDR3 here is CASSGPNPPYEQYF. For the CDR3, the DNA is TGTGCCAGCAGCGGCCCGAACCCGCCCTACGAGCAGTACTTC.

This sequence joins TRBV18 and TRBJ2-3; 7 nucleotides align to TRBD2. CDR1 is KGHSH and CDR2 is LQKENI in the germline V gene. The V gene end was trimmed by 3 bases and the J gene end by 6 bases; junction bases not matched to a gene: 6. CDR3 size: 14 residues. CDR3 region: CASSPEEGGDTQYF. DNA of the CDR3: TGTGCCAGCTCACCGGAAGAGGGAGGGGATACGCAGTATTTT.

The genes are TRBV12-3 or TRBV12-4 and TRBJ2-5; D is uncertain. There are 13 residues in the CDR3. Deletions cut 2 bases from V and 0 bases from J, with 4 bases between. The CDR3 here is CASSLSDQETQYF. Written as DNA, the CDR3 is TGTGCCAGCAGTTTATCGGACCAAGAGACCCAGTACTTC.

This clone was detected only once. This chain connects TRBV5-5 to TRBJ1-5, with D tentatively TRBD1 (5 bases). The CDR3 is made up of 15 amino acids. Trimming cost V 1 base and J 3 bases, with 11 bases left between them. Germline V gene data show CDR1 as SGHKS and CDR2 as YYEKEE (reference sequence). CDR3 loop: CASSLRGTSNQPQHF. The CDR3 DNA follows: TGTGCCAGCAGCTTGAGGGGAACCTCCAATCAGCCCCAGCATTTT.

The chain carries TRBV6-5 and TRBJ1-2; D may be TRBD1 (6 bases). CDR1 is MNHEY, CDR2 SVGAGI, per germline. This CDR3 spans 15 amino acids. The V end was cut by 7 bases, the J end by 1 base, with 16 bases between. The CDR3 coding sequence is TGTGCCAGCAACCCCGGCCGAGGGGGTAACTATGGCTACACCTTC. Amino acids: CASNPGRGGNYGYTF.

This clone was detected only a few times. V gene TRBV2 combines with J gene TRBJ2-2; D gene uncertain. From germline, CDR1 is SNHLY and CDR2 FYNNEI. V was shortened by 8 bases and J by 4 bases, with 11 bases between the two germline ends. The CDR3 length is 13 residues. CDR3: CASRISPTGELFF. CDR3 in DNA: TGTGCCAGCCGAATAAGCCCCACCGGGGAGCTGTTTTTT. Full variable domain (rest looked up from reference TRBV2 and TRBJ2-2): EPEVTQTPSHQVTQMGQEVILRCVPISNHLYFYWYRQILGQKVEFLVSFYNNEISEKSEIFDDQFSVERPDGSNFTLKIRSTKLEDSAMYFCASRISPTGELFFGEGSRLTVL.

The chain couples TRBV27 to TRBJ2-4; TRBD2 aligns across 9 bases. The CDR3 is 16 residues long. The germline V gene encodes CDR1 MNHEY and CDR2 SMNVEV (reference sequence). J was trimmed by 0 bases and V by 5 bases; bases with no gene match: 5. The DNA of the CDR3 is TGTGCCAGCAGTATAGCGGGAGTTGAAGCCAAAAACATTCAGTACTTC. Protein sequence: CASSIAGVEAKNIQYF.

This clone was detected a few times. The chain joins TRBV6-2 or TRBV6-3 to TRBJ2-3; maybe TRBD1 (6 bases). Germline V gene data show CDR1 as MNHEY and CDR2 as SVGEGT. The V gene lost 6 bases and the J gene lost 7 bases, with 11 bases spanning the gap. CDR3 length: 12 amino acids. The CDR3 DNA sequence: TGTGCCAGCAGCCAAGGGGGTAATACGCAGTATTTT. Encoded protein: CASSQGGNTQYF.

V and J are TRBV27 and TRBJ2-1, with D possibly being TRBD2 (6 bases). Trimming stripped 5 bases from V and 0 bases from J, with 20 bases between. The CDR3 covers 18 residues. CDR1 is MNHEY, CDR2 SMNVEV, per germline (reference sequence). The CDR3 here is CASSRPDLTSRSYNEQFF. The CDR3 coding sequence is TGTGCCAGCAGTAGGCCGGACTTAACTAGCCGCTCCTACAATGAGCAGTTCTTC.

V and J are TRBV7-9 and TRBJ2-7; TRBD1 might be the D (6 bases). The germline CDR1 and CDR2 sequences are SEHNR and FQNEAQ (reference sequence). Trimming pared 5 bases from V and 3 bases from J, leaving 14 bases between. There are 14 residues in the CDR3. CDR3 sequence reads: CASSHNAGVYEQYF. The DNA of the CDR3 is TGTGCCAGCAGCCATAATGCAGGGGTCTACGAGCAGTACTTC.

The CDR3 loop reads CASSSQHNQETQYF. Written as DNA, the CDR3 is TGTGCCAGCAGTTCCCAACATAACCAAGAGACCCAGTACTTC. V and J are TRBV27 and TRBJ2-5; no reliable D call. Germline V lookup: CDR1 MNHEY, CDR2 SMNVEV (reference sequence). Between the trimmed V and J ends, which lost 4 bases and 0 bases, there was a span of 9 bases. The CDR3 is 14 residues long.